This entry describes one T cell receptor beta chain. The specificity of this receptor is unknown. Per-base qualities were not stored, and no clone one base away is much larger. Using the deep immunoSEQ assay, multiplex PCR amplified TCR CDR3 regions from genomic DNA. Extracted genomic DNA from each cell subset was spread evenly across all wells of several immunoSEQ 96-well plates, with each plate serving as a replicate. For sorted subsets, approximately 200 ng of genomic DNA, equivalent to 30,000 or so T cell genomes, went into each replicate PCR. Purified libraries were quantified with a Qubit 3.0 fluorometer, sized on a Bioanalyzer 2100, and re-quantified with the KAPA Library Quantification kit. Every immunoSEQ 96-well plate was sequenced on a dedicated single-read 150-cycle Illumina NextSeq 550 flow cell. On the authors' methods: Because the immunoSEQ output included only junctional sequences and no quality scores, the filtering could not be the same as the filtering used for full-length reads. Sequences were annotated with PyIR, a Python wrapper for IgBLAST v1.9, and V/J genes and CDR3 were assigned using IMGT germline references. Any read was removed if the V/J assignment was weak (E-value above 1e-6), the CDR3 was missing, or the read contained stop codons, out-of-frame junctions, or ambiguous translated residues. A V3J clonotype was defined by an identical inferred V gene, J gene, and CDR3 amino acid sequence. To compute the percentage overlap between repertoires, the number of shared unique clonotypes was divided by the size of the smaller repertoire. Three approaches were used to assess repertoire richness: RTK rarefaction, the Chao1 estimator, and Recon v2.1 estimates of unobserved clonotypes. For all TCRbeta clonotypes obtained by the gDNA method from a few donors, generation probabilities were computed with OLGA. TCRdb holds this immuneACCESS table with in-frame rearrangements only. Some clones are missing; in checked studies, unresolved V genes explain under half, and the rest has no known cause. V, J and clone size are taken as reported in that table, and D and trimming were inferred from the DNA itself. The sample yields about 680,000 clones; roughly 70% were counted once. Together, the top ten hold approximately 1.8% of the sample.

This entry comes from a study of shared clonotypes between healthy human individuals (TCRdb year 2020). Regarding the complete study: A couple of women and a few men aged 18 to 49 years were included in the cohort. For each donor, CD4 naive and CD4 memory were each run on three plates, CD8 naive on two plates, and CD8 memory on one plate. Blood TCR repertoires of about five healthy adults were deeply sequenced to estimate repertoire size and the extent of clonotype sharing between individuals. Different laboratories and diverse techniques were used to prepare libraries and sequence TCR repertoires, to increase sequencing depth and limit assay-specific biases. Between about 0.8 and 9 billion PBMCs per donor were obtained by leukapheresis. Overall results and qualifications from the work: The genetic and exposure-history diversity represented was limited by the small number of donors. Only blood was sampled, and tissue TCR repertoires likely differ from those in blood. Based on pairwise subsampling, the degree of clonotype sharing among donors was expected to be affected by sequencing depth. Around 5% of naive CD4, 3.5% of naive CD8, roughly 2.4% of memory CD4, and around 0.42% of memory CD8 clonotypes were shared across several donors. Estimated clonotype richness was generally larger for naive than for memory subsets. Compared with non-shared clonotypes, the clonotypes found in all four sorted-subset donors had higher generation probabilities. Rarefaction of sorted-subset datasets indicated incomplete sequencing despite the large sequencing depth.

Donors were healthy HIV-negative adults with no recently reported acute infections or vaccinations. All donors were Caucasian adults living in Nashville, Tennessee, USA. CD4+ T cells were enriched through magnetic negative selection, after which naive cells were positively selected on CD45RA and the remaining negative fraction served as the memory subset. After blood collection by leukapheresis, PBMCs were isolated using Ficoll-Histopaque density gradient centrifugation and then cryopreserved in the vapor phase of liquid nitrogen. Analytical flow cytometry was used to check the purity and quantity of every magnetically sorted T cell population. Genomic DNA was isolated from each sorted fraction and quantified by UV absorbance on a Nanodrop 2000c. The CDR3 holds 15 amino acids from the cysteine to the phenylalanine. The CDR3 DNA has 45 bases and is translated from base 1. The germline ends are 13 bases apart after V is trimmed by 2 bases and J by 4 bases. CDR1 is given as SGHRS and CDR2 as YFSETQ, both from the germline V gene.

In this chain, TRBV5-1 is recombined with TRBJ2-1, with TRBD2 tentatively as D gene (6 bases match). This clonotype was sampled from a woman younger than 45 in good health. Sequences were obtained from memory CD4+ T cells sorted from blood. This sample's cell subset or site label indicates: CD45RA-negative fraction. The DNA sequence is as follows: TGCGCCAGCAGCTTAGCCGGGGGTGGTTACAATGAGCAGTTCTTC. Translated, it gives CASSLAGGGYNEQFF.